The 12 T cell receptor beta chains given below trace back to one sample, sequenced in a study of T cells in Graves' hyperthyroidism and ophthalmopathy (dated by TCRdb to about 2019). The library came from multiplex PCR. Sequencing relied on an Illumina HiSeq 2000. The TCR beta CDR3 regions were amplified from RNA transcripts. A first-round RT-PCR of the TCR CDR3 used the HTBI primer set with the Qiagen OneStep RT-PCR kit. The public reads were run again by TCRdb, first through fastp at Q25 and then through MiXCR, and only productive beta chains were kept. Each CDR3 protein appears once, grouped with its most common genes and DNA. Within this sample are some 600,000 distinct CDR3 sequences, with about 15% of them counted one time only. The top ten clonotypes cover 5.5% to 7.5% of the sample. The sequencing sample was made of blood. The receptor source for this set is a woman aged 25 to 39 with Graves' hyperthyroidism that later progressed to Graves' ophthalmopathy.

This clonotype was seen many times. The CDR3 DNA follows: TGTGCCAGCAGTACACCTAGGAATCGCGCCGGGGAGCTGTTTTTT. It codes for CASSTPRNRAGELFF. V gene TRBV27 combines with J gene TRBJ2-2; D unresolved. This CDR3 region has 15 residues. Germline V gives CDR1 MNHEY, CDR2 SMNVEV (reference sequence). V shed 5 bases and J shed 6 bases, with 16 bases lying between them.

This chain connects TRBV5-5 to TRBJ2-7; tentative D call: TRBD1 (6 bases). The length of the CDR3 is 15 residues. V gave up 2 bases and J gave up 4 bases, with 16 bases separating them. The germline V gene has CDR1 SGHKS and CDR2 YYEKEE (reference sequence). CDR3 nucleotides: TGTGCCAGCAGCTTATTTGAGGGGGTAGGTTACGAGCAGTACTTC. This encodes CASSLFEGVGYEQYF.

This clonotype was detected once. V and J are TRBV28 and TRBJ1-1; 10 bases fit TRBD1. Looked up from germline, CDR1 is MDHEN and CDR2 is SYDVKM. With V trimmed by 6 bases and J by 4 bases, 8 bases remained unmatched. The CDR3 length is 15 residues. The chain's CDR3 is CASSGQGVGGTEAFF. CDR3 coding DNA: TGTGCCAGCAGCGGACAGGGGGTGGGAGGCACTGAAGCTTTCTTT.

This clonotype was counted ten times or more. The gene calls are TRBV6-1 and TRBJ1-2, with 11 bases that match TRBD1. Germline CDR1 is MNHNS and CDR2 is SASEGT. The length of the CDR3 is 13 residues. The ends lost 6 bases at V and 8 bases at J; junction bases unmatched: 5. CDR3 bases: TGTGCCAGCAGCGGACAGGGGGCCGAAGGCTACACCTTC. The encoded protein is CASSGQGAEGYTF.

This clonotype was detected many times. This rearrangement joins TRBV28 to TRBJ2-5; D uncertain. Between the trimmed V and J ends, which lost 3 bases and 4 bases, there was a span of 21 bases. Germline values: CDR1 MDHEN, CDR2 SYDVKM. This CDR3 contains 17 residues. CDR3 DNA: TGTGCCAGCAGTTTGCCAGTTGGCTATCTCTCCGGAGAGACCCAGTACTTC. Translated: CASSLPVGYLSGETQYF.

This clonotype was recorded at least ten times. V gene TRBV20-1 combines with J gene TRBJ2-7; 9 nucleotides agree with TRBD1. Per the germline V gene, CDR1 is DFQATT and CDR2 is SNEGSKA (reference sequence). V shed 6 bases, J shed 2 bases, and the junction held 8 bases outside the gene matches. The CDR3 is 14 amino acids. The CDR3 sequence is CSATGTGWPYEQYF. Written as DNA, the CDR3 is TGCAGTGCGACCGGGACAGGGTGGCCCTACGAGCAGTACTTC.

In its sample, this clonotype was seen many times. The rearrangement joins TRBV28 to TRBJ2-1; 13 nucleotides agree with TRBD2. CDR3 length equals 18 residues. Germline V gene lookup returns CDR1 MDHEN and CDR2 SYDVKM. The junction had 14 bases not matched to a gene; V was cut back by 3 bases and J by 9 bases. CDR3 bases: TGTGCCAGCAGTTTTTCCTCCACACTAGCGGGAGGGAGGGGTGAGCAGTTCTTC. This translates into CASSFSSTLAGGRGEQFF.

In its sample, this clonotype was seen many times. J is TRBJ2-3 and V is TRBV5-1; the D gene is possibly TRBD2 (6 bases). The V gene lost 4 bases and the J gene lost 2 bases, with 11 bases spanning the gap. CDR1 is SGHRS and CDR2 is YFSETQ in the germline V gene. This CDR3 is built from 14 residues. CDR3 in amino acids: CASSAGLPTDTQYF. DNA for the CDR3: TGCGCCAGCAGCGCGGGACTTCCCACAGATACGCAGTATTTT.

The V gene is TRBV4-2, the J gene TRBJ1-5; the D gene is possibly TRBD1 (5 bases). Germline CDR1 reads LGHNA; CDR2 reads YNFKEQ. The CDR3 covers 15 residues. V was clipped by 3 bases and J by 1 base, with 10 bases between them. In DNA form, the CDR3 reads TGTGCCAGCAGCCAGGGGGTCGAGAGCAATCAGCCCCAGCATTTT. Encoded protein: CASSQGVESNQPQHF.

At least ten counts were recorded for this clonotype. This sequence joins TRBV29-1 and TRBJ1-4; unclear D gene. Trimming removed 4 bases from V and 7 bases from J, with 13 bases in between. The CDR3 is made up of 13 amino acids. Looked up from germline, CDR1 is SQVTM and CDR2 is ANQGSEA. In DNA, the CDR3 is TGCAGCGTTGGTACAGTTAGAGGTGAAAAACTGTTTTTT. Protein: CSVGTVRGEKLFF.

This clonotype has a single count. CDR3 loop: CASSQYGGEQFF. The DNA of the CDR3 is TGTGCCAGCAGCCAATACGGGGGTGAGCAGTTCTTC. This chain connects TRBV3-1 to TRBJ2-1, with D possibly matching TRBD2 (6 bases). This CDR3 region has 12 residues. In germline, CDR1 is LGHDT, CDR2 YNNKEL (reference sequence). V lost 2 bases, J lost 9 bases, and 8 bases lay in between.

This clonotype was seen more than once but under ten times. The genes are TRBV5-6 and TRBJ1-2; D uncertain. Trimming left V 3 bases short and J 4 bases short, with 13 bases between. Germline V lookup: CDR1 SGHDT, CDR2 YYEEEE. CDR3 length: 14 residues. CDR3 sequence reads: CASSSAQLLYGYTF. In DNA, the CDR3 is TGTGCCAGCAGCTCGGCGCAGCTCCTCTATGGCTACACCTTC.